This TCR beta chain comes out of a study of cytomegalovirus exposure and HLA in healthy donors. The V gene lost 0 bases and the J gene lost 5 bases, with 6 bases spanning the gap. The CDR3 covers 13 residues. Germline assignment: CDR1 MGHRA and CDR2 YSYEKL. The PCR had 60 Vbeta and 13 Jbeta primers. Clones were read by immunoSEQ multiplex PCR, and TCRdb kept only the in-frame ones, dropping some. The sample carries approximately 73,000 clones, 60% to 70% recorded once. The specimen was PBMCs. This TCR was recovered from a man aged 25 to 40 in good health and CMV-seropositive. The rearrangement uses TRBV4-1 and TRBJ2-3; the D is unclear. In DNA, the CDR3 is TGCGCCAGCAGCCAAGATTCCCGAGATACGCAGTATTTT. Amino acids: CASSQDSRDTQYF.